The clone carrying this TCR beta chain appeared many times. The target antigen is unknown. TCRdb fed the 5' RACE reads into MiXCR, producing one record per CDR3 protein. The table records tens of thousands of distinct CDR3 sequences, around 20% of them present only once. The data stem from a study of T-cell memory formation after mild COVID-19. Overall study context: The study found TCR clusters largely donor specific. Overall study findings and caveats: The CD4+ clones that contracted clustered mainly within CM and EM, and the CD8+ clones concentrated in EMRA. Pre-infection memory carried some responding clones, suggesting that cross-reactive memory joined. SARS-CoV-2 specificity of second-wave clones peaking day 37 was unconfirmed.

The CDR3 has 17 residues. Trimming cost V 2 bases and J 0 bases; bases outside gene matches: 7. Sequenced sample: PBMCs or a T cell subset sorted from them (not recorded which). The chain links TRBV23-1 to TRBJ2-1, with 7 nucleotides matching TRBD2. TRBV23-1 is reported as an ORF; its role is uncertain. The TCR was taken from an adult who had mild COVID-19 (a few samples of this study predate the infection). Cell type and time point are not known. The CDR3 loop reads CASSQLAALTSYNEQFF. The CDR3 DNA is TGCGCCAGCAGTCAACTAGCGGCGTTGACCTCCTACAATGAGCAGTTCTTC.